This passage covers 22 T cell receptor beta chains from one sample sequenced in a study of cytomegalovirus exposure and HLA in healthy donors. The method was immunoSEQ multiplex PCR; TCRdb's version includes in-frame clones alone and lacks a portion of them. The sample yields 250,000 to 400,000 clones, roughly nine tenths seen once. The specimen was PBMCs. These receptors came from a woman aged 25 to 45 in good health and CMV-seropositive.

The gene calls are TRBV6-6 and TRBJ2-2, with 9 bases that match TRBD1. The CDR3 is 15 amino acids. V gave up 7 bases and J gave up 4 bases; unmatched junction bases: 7. Germline CDR1 reads MNHNY; CDR2 reads SVGAGI (reference sequence). The CDR3 bases are TGTGCCAGCACCCTCGTGACAGGGGGCACCGGGGAGCTGTTTTTT. This encodes CASTLVTGGTGELFF.

The chain employs TRBV29-1 and TRBJ2-2; D is unclear. V lost 0 bases and J 3 bases, leaving 5 bases between the germline ends. The CDR3 loop spans 13 amino acids. The germline V gene has CDR1 SQVTM and CDR2 ANQGSEA. The CDR3 nucleotides read TGCAGCGTTGAAGAAGCAGACACCGGGGAGCTGTTTTTT. It is translated as CSVEEADTGELFF.

Only one count was recorded for this clone. The V gene is TRBV4-1, the J gene TRBJ2-7; D might be TRBD1 or TRBD2, each matching 7 bases. The V end was cut by 1 base, the J end by 1 base, with 14 bases between. The germline CDR1 and CDR2 sequences are MGHRA and YSYEKL. The CDR3 length is 16 residues. In DNA, the CDR3 is TGCGCCAGCAGCCAAGCCAGGGGGGGGTCATCCTACGAGCAGTACTTC. Translated, it gives CASSQARGGSSYEQYF.

The V and J genes are TRBV7-3 and TRBJ2-7; D possibly corresponds to TRBD1 (8 bases). V was clipped by 2 bases and J by 5 bases, with 16 bases between them. Germline V gene data show CDR1 as SGHTA and CDR2 as FQGTGA. CDR3 size: 15 residues. CDR3 sequence: CASSLSGGTGDEQYF. The CDR3 nucleotides are TGTGCCAGCAGCTTATCCGGGGGGACAGGCGACGAGCAGTACTTC.

The chain recombines TRBV4-3 with TRBJ1-1; D uncertain. CDR1 is LGHNA, CDR2 YSLEER, per germline. Trimming left V 8 bases short and J 4 bases short, with 20 bases between. CDR3 length: 15 residues. In DNA, the CDR3 is TGCGCCAGCGGGTTTTCGAGGGCTGTAGGCACTGAAGCTTTCTTT. Translation: CASGFSRAVGTEAFF.

The CDR3, as DNA: TGCGCCACCGCGAAACGAAGTACTCCAGCTACGCAGTATTTT. It specifies CATAKRSTPATQYF. This rearrangement joins TRBV5-1 to TRBJ2-3, with no clear D. Deletions cut 9 bases from V and 8 bases from J, with 22 bases between. Germline V lookup: CDR1 SGHRS, CDR2 YFSETQ. This CDR3 region has 14 residues.

The rearrangement joins TRBV28 to TRBJ1-2; 7 bases align to TRBD1. The CDR3 contains 14 residues. The trim removed 5 bases at V and 4 bases at J, leaving 7 bases unmatched. Germline CDR1 is MDHEN and CDR2 is SYDVKM. This chain's CDR3 is CASSTRGRLYGYTF. Here the CDR3 DNA reads TGTGCCAGCAGTACTAGGGGGCGCCTCTATGGCTACACCTTC.

The chain couples TRBV2 to TRBJ2-3; 11 positions agree with TRBD2. CDR3 length: 18 amino acids. Germline CDR1 is SNHLY and CDR2 is FYNNEI. With V trimmed by 4 bases and J by 4 bases, 13 bases remained unmatched. The CDR3 sequence: CASSGSGRALVVSDTQYF. CDR3 nucleotide sequence: TGTGCCAGCAGTGGTAGCGGGAGGGCCCTCGTAGTCTCAGATACGCAGTATTTT. Full variable domain (outside the CDR3, taken from reference TRBV2 and TRBJ2-3): EPEVTQTPSHQVTQMGQEVILRCVPISNHLYFYWYRQILGQKVEFLVSFYNNEISEKSEIFDDQFSVERPDGSNFTLKIRSTKLEDSAMYFCASSGSGRALVVSDTQYFGPGTRLTVL.

This clone was found once. The chain links TRBV7-6 to TRBJ1-4; unclear D gene. Germline V gives CDR1 SGHVS, CDR2 FNYEAQ. The CDR3 sequence is 15 residues long. With 0 bases removed from V and 10 bases from J, the gap between germline ends came to 15 bases. CDR3 DNA sequence: TGTGCCAGCAGCTTAGCTGGCGAATTGGAGAGAAAACTGTTTTTT. Translated, it gives CASSLAGELERKLFF.

This chain's CDR3 is CASSKWDPDRDTDTQYF. CDR3 in DNA: TGTGCCAGCAGCAAATGGGACCCGGACAGGGACACAGATACGCAGTATTTT. The chain links TRBV21-1 to TRBJ2-3; the table assigns TRBD1, which was not confirmed against the DNA. TRBV21-1 is annotated as a pseudogene. The CDR3 has 17 residues.

The chain carries TRBV4-3 and TRBJ1-6; no clear D. The V gene's germline CDR1 is LGHNA and CDR2 YSLEER. V was cut by 0 bases and J by 6 bases, with 3 bases left in between. The CDR3 has 13 residues. CDR3 nucleotide sequence: TGCGCCAGCAGCCAAGAACCTAATTCACCCCTCCACTTT. It is translated as CASSQEPNSPLHF.

The gene calls are TRBV29-1 and TRBJ2-5, with 8 bases fitting TRBD1. The length of the CDR3 is 13 residues. In germline, CDR1 is SQVTM, CDR2 ANQGSEA. The V segment lost 4 bases and the J segment 5 bases; nucleotides outside the gene matches: 6. Written as DNA, the CDR3 is TGCAGCGTTGGGACAGGGTCTCGGGAGACCCAGTACTTC. Translated, it gives CSVGTGSRETQYF.

Remarks on this clone: Other DNA sequences in the same sample also yield this CDR3. The rearrangement joins TRBV9 to TRBJ2-3, with D uncertain. The CDR3 length is 11 residues. Germline loops: CDR1 SGDLS, CDR2 YYNGEE. With 3 bases removed from V and 2 bases from J, the gap between germline ends came to 1 base. For the CDR3, the DNA is TGTGCCAGCAGCGCCACAGATACGCAGTATTTT. Translation: CASSATDTQYF.

V is TRBV27 and J is TRBJ2-3, with 7 positions matching TRBD1. The CDR3 runs to 16 residues. The germline gives CDR1 MNHEY, CDR2 SMNVEV (reference sequence). V lost 3 bases and J lost 0; bases outside the gene matches: 6. CDR3 amino acids: CASSFPTGLSTDTQYF. CDR3 DNA: TGTGCCAGCAGTTTCCCGACAGGGCTGAGCACAGATACGCAGTATTTT.

This clone was observed once. The chain is built from TRBV18 and TRBJ2-1; 10 bases map to TRBD2. The CDR3 has 16 residues. Unmatched junction bases numbered 11, after V lost 0 bases and J lost 12 bases. CDR1 and CDR2 from the germline V gene are KGHSH and LQKENI. The CDR3 nucleotides are TGTGCCAGCTCACCACCGGTACTAGCGGGACGTGCGTTGCAGTTCTTC. Protein product: CASSPPVLAGRALQFF.

This clone has only one observation. The V gene is TRBV7-2, the J gene TRBJ1-2; D uncertain. Trimming cost V 1 base and J 7 bases, with 4 bases left between them. This CDR3 is 11 amino acids long. Germline lookup yields CDR1 SGHTA and CDR2 FQGNSA. The CDR3 coding sequence is TGTGCCAGCAGCTTAGTTGGTGGCTACACCTTC. This codes for CASSLVGGYTF.

The chain combines TRBV30 with TRBJ1-6; 8 nucleotides align to TRBD1. The length of the CDR3 is 14 residues. The germline V gene has CDR1 GTSNPN and CDR2 SVGIG (reference sequence). V shed 4 bases, J shed 7 bases, and the junction held 6 bases outside the gene matches. Written as DNA, the CDR3 is TGTGCCTGGACCCGGACAGGGACGAATTCACCCCTCCACTTT. It specifies CAWTRTGTNSPLHF.

There are a few counts of this clone. The J gene is TRBJ2-7, the V gene TRBV15; 7 positions agree with TRBD1. The germline V gene encodes CDR1 LNHNV and CDR2 YYDKDF (reference sequence). The CDR3 is made up of 14 amino acids. The V gene end was trimmed by 3 bases and the J gene end by 2 bases; junction bases not matched to a gene: 4. The CDR3 DNA reads as TGTGCCACCAGCAGGTACACAGGGGCCTACGAGCAGTACTTC. As protein: CATSRYTGAYEQYF.

The rearrangement joins TRBV27 to TRBJ1-5, with a possible D match to TRBD1 (6 bases). Germline CDR1 MNHEY, CDR2 SMNVEV (reference sequence). V gave up 6 bases and J gave up 4 bases, with 19 bases separating them. CDR3 size: 16 residues. CDR3 loop: CASRTNKGQPNQPQHF. CDR3 sequence (DNA): TGTGCCAGCAGGACAAATAAAGGACAGCCAAATCAGCCCCAGCATTTT.

The chain links TRBV18 to TRBJ1-5; a weak D match, TRBD1 (5 bases). Trimming took 4 bases from V and 0 from J, leaving 19 bases between them. Germline values: CDR1 KGHSH, CDR2 LQKENI. The CDR3 has 18 residues. CDR3 sequence reads: CASSHRDLRLGSNQPQHF. CDR3 coding DNA: TGTGCCAGCTCACACCGGGACCTAAGACTAGGTAGCAATCAGCCCCAGCATTTT.

The V call is TRBV28, the J call TRBJ1-1; 9 bases map to TRBD1. V was clipped by 6 bases and J by 3 bases; unmatched bases: 20. This CDR3 has 19 amino acids. Germline CDR1 is MDHEN and CDR2 is SYDVKM. The CDR3, as DNA: TGTGCCAGCAGGTTGACCGTATCGGTACAGGGGGCGATCGACACTGAAGCTTTCTTT. Protein sequence: CASRLTVSVQGAIDTEAFF.

V and J are TRBV28 and TRBJ2-6, with 7 bases lining up with TRBD1. V lost 6 bases to trimming and J lost 0 bases; unmatched junction nucleotides: 2. Per the germline V gene, CDR1 is MDHEN and CDR2 is SYDVKM. The CDR3 consists of 15 residues. CDR3 bases: TGTGCCAGCAGGACAGGGTTCTCTGGGGCCAACGTCCTGACTTTC. It yields the protein CASRTGFSGANVLTF.